The entry that follows covers one T cell receptor (beta chain) sequence. Its antigen remains unidentified. Base qualities are not provided; no much larger clone lies one nucleotide away. The library was produced with the immunoSEQ multiplex PCR assay. A mixture of 60 forward primers for TCR Vbeta segments and 13 reverse primers for TCR Jbeta segments was used in the multiplex PCR. A multiplex PCR assay on genomic DNA amplified the CDR3 region of rearranged TCR beta genes. Amplified TCR beta libraries were sequenced as 87-base-pair reads on the Illumina HiSeq System. The published analysis was carried out like this. A later analysis counted approximately 84 million unique TCR beta chains across the 550 to 800 repertoires, and roughly 11 million of these chains were shared by at least two donors. Raw reads were error-corrected and collapsed into unique sequences with a nearest-neighbor algorithm that merged closely related sequences to remove PCR and sequencing errors. To assign V, D and J gene segments, CDR3 sequences were aligned to IMGT reference sequences. Each retained sequence needed at least a six-nucleotide match to both a V gene segment and a J gene segment. Rearrangements were classified as productive when the CDR3 lacked stop codons and remained in frame with V and J, and all other rearrangements were classified as non-productive. CDR3 was defined according to IMGT convention as the region running from the second conserved V-encoded cysteine to the conserved J-encoded phenylalanine. Sequences without an unambiguous match to a single V gene segment were excluded from the earlier analysis of about 640 of the donors. In an earlier analysis of 587 of the donors, a V segment was called functional when productive rearrangements were above 56.7%, and segregating when the standard deviation between donors exceeded 5%. A statistical classification framework was developed to diagnose cytomegalovirus status using the catalog of TCR beta chain sequences. In a later analysis, V and J genes were assigned by comparing TCR nucleotide sequences against IMGT/GENE-DB human TR gene sequences. A later analysis assigned CDR3 sequences and most-parsimonious VDJ recombination scenarios with the TCRdist pipeline. In a later analysis, every TCR beta chain was defined by the combination of its CDR3 amino acid sequence and its V-gene family, and reads without a unique V-gene family were dropped. A later analysis removed 550 to 700 highly shared, low-generation-probability nucleotide sequences to deal with suspected cross-contamination and a sequencing artifact. A later analysis calculated a clonal expansion index for each public chain from normalized within-repertoire ranks of inferred template counts. A later analysis computed generation probabilities with a VDJ recombination model fitted to out-of-frame rearrangements, and checked the results against IGoR. A later analysis scored TCR-TCR, TCR-HLA and TCR-CMV co-occurrence with hypergeometric tests, applying a repertoire-size bias correction to TCR pairs. A later analysis estimated false discovery rates by permuting HLA or CMV assignments 20 times. In a later analysis, co-occurring TCRs were grouped with DBSCAN, and TCRdist sequence similarity was added when clustering was performed within HLA-allele-positive subsets. Repertoires with fewer than 30,000 or more than 120,000 public chains were left out of co-occurrence clustering, as were about 5 repertoires with anomalous nucleotide sharing. Sourced from immuneACCESS, this table was stored by TCRdb with only in-frame sequences that have V and J called. A share of the clones is absent; for the studies checked, an unresolved V gene accounts for under half, and the remainder has no known explanation. Clone size and V and J calls were adopted from that table, with D and trimming inferred from the DNA. In this sample the table shows approximately 100,000 clones, 80% to 85% of which occur a single time. Of the sample, 2.2% falls within the top ten clones.

The CDR3 has 13 amino acids, counting the end cysteine and phenylalanine. The CDR3 DNA has 39 bases and is translated from base 1. For this chain, trimming is 2 bases at the V end and 6 bases at the J end, and the number of junction bases without a gene match is 3. CDR1 and CDR2, looked up from the germline V gene, are MNHEY and SVGAGI. These data belong to a study of cytomegalovirus exposure and HLA in healthy donors (dated by TCRdb to 2016 to 2017). The study in broad terms: In an earlier analysis of about 560 of the donors, 250 to 300 Gb of sequence data and 120 million or so unique TCR beta sequences from 180 million or so T cells were reported. An early release that covered roughly 600 HLA-typed donors contained about 290 gigabases of sequencing data and about 84 million unique TCR sequences. Of the roughly 410 genotyped donors, less than 90% were placed in the genetic ancestry cluster associated with self-reported Caucasian donors. The study aimed to test whether signatures of past pathogen exposure could be identified by cataloging public T cell receptors. Using immunosequencing, the study profiled T cell repertoires from fewer than 700 subjects and related those repertoires to cytomegalovirus serostatus. In addition to the first cohort of several hundred subjects, a separate validation cohort of 120 different subjects was used. High-throughput TCR immunosequencing, statistical association of individual TCRs with disease status, and machine learning were combined to predict cytomegalovirus infection status. A later analysis re-analyzed previously published TCR beta repertoires from about 600 donors and added high-resolution HLA genotyping to study TCR occurrence patterns. In the later analysis, no new phenotypic data were used to find candidate immune exposures; instead, reliance was placed on TCR beta sequences and their occurrence across donors. An earlier analysis of some 500 of the donors applied high-throughput TCR beta sequencing to assess whether each TCR beta V gene segment acted as functional or pseudogenic. Donor age, sex, ethnicity and CMV serostatus were compiled alongside the repertoire data. In a later genetic analysis, genome-wide SNP genotypes for about 55% of the 666 donors were used, and that subset was treated as a discovery cohort. Every repertoire in the discovery cohort had been generated on one and the same sequencing platform. HLA typing included class I and class II loci at four-digit resolution. Typing coverage varied by locus: about 629-630 donors for A, B, C, DRB1 and DQB1; roughly 510 for DQA1; more than 600 for DPA1; some 470 for DPB1. A handful of DR-DQ haplotypes were handled as single units for association and clustering because linkage in the cohort was strong. Among 398 genotyped donors of the cohort, an average of about 240,000 unique TCR beta nucleotide sequences were sequenced per donor, roughly a sixth of them non-productive. Study-wide findings and limitations: The sequencing pipeline was judged likely to have produced a cluster of highly shared sequence variants as a technical artifact. Assigning TCR associations to individual alleles was difficult when HLA alleles, especially DR and DQ, strongly co-occurred. Broadly in line with IMGT annotations, most TCR beta V segments showed up in productive rearrangements about 87% or about 30% of the time in an earlier analysis of several hundred of the donors. In vitro tests confirmed that a few of the cytomegalovirus-associated TCR beta chains recognize cytomegalovirus antigens. CMV serostatus was the only immune exposure information available for the cohort. Linkage disequilibrium might explain the correlated functional status among segregating V segments, but an unknown experimental factor could not be excluded. Several of the top co-occurrence clusters appeared to be linked to parvovirus B19, influenza, CMV and Epstein-Barr virus, according to a later analysis. A further reported finding was that TCR beta sequences accurately predicted the HLA-A and HLA-B alleles for most subjects in the first cohort. Most TCR sequences were seen in very few donors, while some public TCRs were found in many individuals. In a later analysis, TCR association rates were found to vary across HLA loci, with the most associated TCRs seen for DRB1 alleles and the fewest for HLA-C alleles. A later analysis associated about 17,000 TCR beta sequences with specific HLA alleles at a false discovery rate of 0.05. A later genetic analysis reported fewer N-insertions in productive TCRs among donors in an Asian-associated ancestry cluster than the roughly 690-donor mean. The authors suggested that the approach could potentially be generalized to other disease states and immunological phenotypes. The classifier was reported to diagnose cytomegalovirus status with high specificity and sensitivity in both the original cohort and the validation cohort. Approximately 16 rarely observed V segments, including chromosome 9 orphons, were excluded from the earlier analysis of several hundred of the donors because counts were too low. Because HLA typing was missing for some donors at each locus, association tests included only the typed subset. In a later analysis, HLA-associated TCR beta chains showed more clonal expansion and lower generation probabilities than non-associated chains that were equally common. Presence/absence analyses assumed roughly uniform sequencing depth across donors, an assumption that may not hold. Only TCR beta chains were sequenced in this cohort, and the absence of alpha or paired-chain data limited detectable features. In a later genetic analysis, a missense DCLRE1C variant was associated with V-gene and J-gene trimming of TCR beta chains, and the association was replicated in an independent cohort. Some IMGT-functional V segments, including TRBV6-2 and TRBV6-3, could not be told apart with the 87-base-pair reads, so those segments were excluded. A later analysis found that most CMV-associated TCR beta chains appeared HLA-restricted, with HLA associations seemingly driven largely by CMV exposure. In the study, around 150 TCR beta chains were listed as associated with cytomegalovirus.

In total, 666 healthy bone marrow donors made up the cohort. All cohort members were sampled while nominally healthy, although unrecorded immune exposures were likely present. The donor was CMV seronegative and belonged to the group of approximately 320 seronegative cohort members. A peripheral blood sample was provided by each donor, and peripheral blood mononuclear cells were used for TCR beta sequencing. The Qiagen DNeasy Blood Extraction Kit was used to extract genomic DNA from the blood cell samples. Recombination joined TRBV6-5 with TRBJ2-7, and 8 junctional nucleotides match TRBD1. Source material: PBMCs. This receptor was identified in a young woman in good health and CMV-seronegative. This receptor has the CDR3 CASSYGDRGEQYF. The DNA sequence follows: TGTGCCAGCAGTTACGGCGACAGGGGCGAGCAGTACTTC.